This TCR beta chain was captured by sequencing in a study of shared clonotypes between healthy human individuals. TCRdb keeps only in-frame clones here, not all; method: immunoSEQ multiplex PCR. Here the sample spans approximately 590,000 clones, roughly 95% being singletons. The CDR3 loop spans 13 amino acids. Germline V gene data show CDR1 as MDHEN and CDR2 as SYDVKM. The V end was cut by 6 bases, the J end by 1 base, with 7 bases between. Study-level points and caveats: At large depth, rarefaction still showed sorted-subset sequencing to be incomplete. Specimens sampled were limited to blood, with tissue repertoires likely differing. Generation probabilities of non-shared clonotypes were lower (relative to those shared by all four donors).

To note about this clone: What it binds is not known.

CD8 cells regarded as naive lacked CD45RO, were positively chosen for CCR7, and omitted terminally differentiated effector memory CD45RA+ cells. V and J are TRBV28 and TRBJ2-1; unclear D gene. Sequenced: naive CD8+ T cells sorted from blood. The sequence came from a woman in her twenties or thirties in good health. For the CDR3, the DNA is TGTGCCAGCAGCATTTTTTCCTACAATGAGCAGTTCTTC. The encoded protein is CASSIFSYNEQFF.